This TCR beta chain was recovered during a study of T cell responses to AZD1222 COVID-19 vaccine. Notes on the study in general: As reported, nearly half of all spike-specific TCRs target variant regions that are unmutated. Vaccine-related CD4 TCRs covered spike, predominating at 160-218 and 743-854. In all cases, repertoires were sampled only after the peak T cell response. Females outnumbered males among donors, who were mostly white British; clonal diversity was possibly underestimated.

Trimming removed 8 bases from V and 6 bases from J; junction bases left unmatched: 7. Germline V gives CDR1 MDHEN, CDR2 SYDVKM. The CDR3 has 13 residues. The method was immunoSEQ multiplex PCR; TCRdb's version includes in-frame clones alone and lacks a portion of them. The data show about 96,000 clones, around 90% seen once. This clone appeared a single time. Its antigen is still unknown. The TCR comes from an adult in good health. Here the sequenced sample was peripheral blood, taken on day 0 of AZD1222 vaccination. The rearrangement links TRBV28 to TRBJ1-2, with 9 positions matching TRBD1. This CDR3 is CASRGTGKDGYTF. The CDR3 nucleotides are TGTGCCAGCCGGGGGACAGGGAAAGATGGCTACACCTTC.